The present entry profiles one TCR beta chain with its context. This table comes from immunoSEQ multiplex PCR, and its TCRdb copy is limited to in-frame clones, with some not included. The sample lists under 300,000 clones, 70% to 90% occurring once. The data stem from a study of blood T cell repertoires in COVID-19. Looking at the study overall: Acute-phase and convalescent COVID-19 samples originated in the United States, Italy and Spain. Sample material is recorded as cDNA or gDNA derived from T cells, B-cell-depleted T cells, or PBMCs.

The CDR3 covers 14 residues. CDR1 is SGDLS, CDR2 YYNGEE, per germline. The ends were cut back, 4 bases at V and 1 base at J, with 9 bases in the middle. Clinical histories supplied by participants themselves formed the basis of cohort assignment. The sequencing input was PBMCs or T cells enriched from blood (not recorded which). The V and J genes are TRBV9 and TRBJ1-3; the D is unclear. The sequence was obtained from a woman aged 45-59 years who had recovered from COVID-19. CDR3 sequence (DNA): TGTGCCAGCAGCCTTCTGTTTTCTGGAAACACCATATATTTT. Translated: CASSLLFSGNTIYF.